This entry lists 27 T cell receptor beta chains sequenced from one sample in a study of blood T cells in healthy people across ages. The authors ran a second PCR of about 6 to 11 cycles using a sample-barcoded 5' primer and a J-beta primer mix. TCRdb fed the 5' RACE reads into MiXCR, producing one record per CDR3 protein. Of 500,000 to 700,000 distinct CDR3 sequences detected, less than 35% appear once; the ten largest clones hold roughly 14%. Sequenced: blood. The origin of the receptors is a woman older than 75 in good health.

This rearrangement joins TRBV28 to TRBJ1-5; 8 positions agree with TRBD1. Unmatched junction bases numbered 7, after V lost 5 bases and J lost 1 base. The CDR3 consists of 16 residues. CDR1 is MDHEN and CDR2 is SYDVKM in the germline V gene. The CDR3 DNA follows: TGTGCCAGCAGTGCAGGGGGCGCTCGGAGCAATCAGCCCCAGCATTTT. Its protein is CASSAGGARSNQPQHF.

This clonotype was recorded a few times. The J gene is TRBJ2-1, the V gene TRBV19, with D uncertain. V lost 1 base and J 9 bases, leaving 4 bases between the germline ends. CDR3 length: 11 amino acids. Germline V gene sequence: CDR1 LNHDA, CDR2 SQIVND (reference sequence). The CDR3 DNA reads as TGTGCCAGTAGTATAGGAGGTGAGCAGTTCTTC. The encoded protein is CASSIGGEQFF.

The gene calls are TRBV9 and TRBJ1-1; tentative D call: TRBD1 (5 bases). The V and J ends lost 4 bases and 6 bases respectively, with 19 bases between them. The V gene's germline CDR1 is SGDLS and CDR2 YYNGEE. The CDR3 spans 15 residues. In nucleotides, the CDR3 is TGTGCCAGCAGCCCCCGCCCCCAGGGAACCGCTGAAGCTTTCTTT. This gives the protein CASSPRPQGTAEAFF.

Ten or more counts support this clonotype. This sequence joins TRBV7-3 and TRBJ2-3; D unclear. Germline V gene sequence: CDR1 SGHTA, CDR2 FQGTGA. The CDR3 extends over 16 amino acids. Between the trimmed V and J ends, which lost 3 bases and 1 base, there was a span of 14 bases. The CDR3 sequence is CASSFSEVPCTDTQYF. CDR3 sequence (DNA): TGTGCCAGCAGCTTTTCAGAGGTTCCCTGCACAGATACGCAGTATTTT.

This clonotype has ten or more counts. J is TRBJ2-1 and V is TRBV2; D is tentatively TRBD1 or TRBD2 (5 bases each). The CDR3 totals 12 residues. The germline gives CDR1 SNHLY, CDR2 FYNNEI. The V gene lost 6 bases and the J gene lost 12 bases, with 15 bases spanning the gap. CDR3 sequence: CASRGVRARQFF. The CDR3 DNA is TGTGCCAGCAGGGGGGTCCGGGCTCGGCAGTTCTTC.

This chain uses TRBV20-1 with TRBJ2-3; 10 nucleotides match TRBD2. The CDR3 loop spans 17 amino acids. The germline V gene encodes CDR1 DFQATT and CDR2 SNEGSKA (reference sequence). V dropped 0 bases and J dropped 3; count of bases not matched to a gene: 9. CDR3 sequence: CSARDLGGSGRTDTQYF. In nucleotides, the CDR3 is TGCAGTGCTAGAGATCTGGGGGGTAGCGGGAGGACAGATACGCAGTATTTT.

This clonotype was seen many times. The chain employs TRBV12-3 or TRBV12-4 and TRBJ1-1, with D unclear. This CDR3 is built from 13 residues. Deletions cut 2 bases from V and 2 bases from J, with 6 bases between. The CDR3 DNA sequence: TGTGCCAGCAGTTTAAAAGTCAACACTGAAGCTTTCTTT. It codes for CASSLKVNTEAFF.

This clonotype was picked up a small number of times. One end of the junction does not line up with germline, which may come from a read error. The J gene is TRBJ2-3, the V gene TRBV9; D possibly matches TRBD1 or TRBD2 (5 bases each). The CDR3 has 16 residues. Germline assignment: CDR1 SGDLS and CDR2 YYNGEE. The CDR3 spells CASSPDGTSRTDKQYF. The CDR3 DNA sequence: TGCGCCAGCAGCCCAGACGGGACCAGCCGCACAGATAAGCAGTATTTT.

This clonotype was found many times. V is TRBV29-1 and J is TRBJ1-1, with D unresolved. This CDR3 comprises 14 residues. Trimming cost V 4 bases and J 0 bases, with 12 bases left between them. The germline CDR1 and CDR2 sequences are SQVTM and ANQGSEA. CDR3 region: CSVVYGLLNTEAFF. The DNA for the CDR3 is TGCAGCGTTGTCTATGGGCTCCTGAACACTGAAGCTTTCTTT. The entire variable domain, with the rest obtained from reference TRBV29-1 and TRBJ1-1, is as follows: SAVISQKPSRDICQRGTSLTIQCQVDSQVTMMFWYRQQPGQSLTLIATANQGSEATYESGFVIDKFPISRPNLTFSTLTVSNMSPEDSSIYLCSVVYGLLNTEAFFGQGTRLTVV.

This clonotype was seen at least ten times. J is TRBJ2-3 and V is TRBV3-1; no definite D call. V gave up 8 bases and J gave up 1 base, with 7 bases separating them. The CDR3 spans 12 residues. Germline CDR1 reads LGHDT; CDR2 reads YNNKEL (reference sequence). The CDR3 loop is CASGWGTDTQYF. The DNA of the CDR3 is TGTGCCAGCGGATGGGGCACAGATACGCAGTATTTT.

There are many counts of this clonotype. CDR3 bases: TGTGCCAGCAGCCAAGATTGGGTCACAGATACGCAGTATTTT. The encoded protein is CASSQDWVTDTQYF. The J gene is TRBJ2-3, the V gene TRBV3-1; D unresolved. The CDR3 totals 14 residues. V lost 0 bases and J 2 bases, leaving 6 bases between the germline ends. The germline CDR1 and CDR2 sequences are LGHDT and YNNKEL (reference sequence).

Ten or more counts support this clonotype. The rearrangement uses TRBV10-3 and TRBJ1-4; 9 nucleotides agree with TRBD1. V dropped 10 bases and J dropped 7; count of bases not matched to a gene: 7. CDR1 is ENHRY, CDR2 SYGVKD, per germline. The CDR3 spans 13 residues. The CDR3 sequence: CASGRDRAEKLFF. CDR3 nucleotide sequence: TGTGCCAGCGGGAGGGACAGGGCTGAAAAACTGTTTTTT.

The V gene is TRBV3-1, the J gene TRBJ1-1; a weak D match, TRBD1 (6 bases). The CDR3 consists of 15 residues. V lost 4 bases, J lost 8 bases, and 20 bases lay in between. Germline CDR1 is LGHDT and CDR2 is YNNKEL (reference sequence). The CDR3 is CASSLRTALPREAFF. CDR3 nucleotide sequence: TGTGCCAGCAGCCTGAGGACAGCGCTCCCGCGCGAAGCTTTCTTT.

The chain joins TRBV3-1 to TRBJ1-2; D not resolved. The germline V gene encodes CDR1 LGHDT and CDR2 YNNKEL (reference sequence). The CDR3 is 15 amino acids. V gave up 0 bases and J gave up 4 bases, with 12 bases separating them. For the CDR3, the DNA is TGTGCCAGCAGCCAAGATGTGGCAGGTGGCTATGGCTACACCTTC. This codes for CASSQDVAGGYGYTF. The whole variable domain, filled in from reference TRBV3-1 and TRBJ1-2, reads DTAVSQTPKYLVTQMGNDKSIKCEQNLGHDTMYWYKQDSKKFLKIMFSYNNKELIINETVPNRFSPKSPDKAHLNLHINSLELGDSAVYFCASSQDVAGGYGYTFGSGTRLTVV.

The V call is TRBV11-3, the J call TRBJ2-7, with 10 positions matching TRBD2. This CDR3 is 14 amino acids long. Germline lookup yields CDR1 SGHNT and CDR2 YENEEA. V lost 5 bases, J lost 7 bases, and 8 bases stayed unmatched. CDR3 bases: TGTGCCAGCAGCCCCTTAGCGGGGGGAAATGAGCAGTACTTC. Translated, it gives CASSPLAGGNEQYF. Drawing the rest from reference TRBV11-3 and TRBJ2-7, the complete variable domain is EAGVVQSPRYKIIEKKQPVAFWCNPISGHNTLYWYLQNLGQGPELLIRYENEEAVDDSQLPKDRFSAERLKGVDSTLKIQPAELGDSAVYLCASSPLAGGNEQYFGPGTRLTVT.

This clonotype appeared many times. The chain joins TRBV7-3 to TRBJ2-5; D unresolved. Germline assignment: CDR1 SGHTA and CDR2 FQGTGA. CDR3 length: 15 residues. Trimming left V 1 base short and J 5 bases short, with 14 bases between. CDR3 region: CASSLIVLGQETQYF. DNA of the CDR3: TGTGCCAGCAGCTTAATTGTACTGGGTCAGGAGACCCAGTACTTC.

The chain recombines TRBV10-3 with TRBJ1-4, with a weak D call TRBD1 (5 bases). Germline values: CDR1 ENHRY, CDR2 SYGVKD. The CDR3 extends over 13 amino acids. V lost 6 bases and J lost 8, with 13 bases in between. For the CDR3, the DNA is TGTGCCATCAGCGGGGGGGGAGAGGAAAAACTGTTTTTT. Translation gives CAISGGGEEKLFF.

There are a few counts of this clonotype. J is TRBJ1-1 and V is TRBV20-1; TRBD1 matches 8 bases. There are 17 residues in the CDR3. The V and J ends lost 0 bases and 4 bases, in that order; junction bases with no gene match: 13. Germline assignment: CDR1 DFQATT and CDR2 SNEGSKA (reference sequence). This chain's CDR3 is CSARDLGARGHCTEAFF. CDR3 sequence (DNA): TGCAGTGCTAGAGATCTGGGGGCCAGGGGGCATTGCACTGAAGCTTTCTTT.

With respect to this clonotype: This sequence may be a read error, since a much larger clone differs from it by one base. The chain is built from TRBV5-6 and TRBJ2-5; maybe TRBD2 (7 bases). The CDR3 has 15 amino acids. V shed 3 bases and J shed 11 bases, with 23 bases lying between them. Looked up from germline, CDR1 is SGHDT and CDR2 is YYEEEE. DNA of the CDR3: TGTGCCAGCAGCTCTGGACTAGTGGGGAAGGGGGAGCAGTACTTC. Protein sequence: CASSSGLVGKGEQYF.

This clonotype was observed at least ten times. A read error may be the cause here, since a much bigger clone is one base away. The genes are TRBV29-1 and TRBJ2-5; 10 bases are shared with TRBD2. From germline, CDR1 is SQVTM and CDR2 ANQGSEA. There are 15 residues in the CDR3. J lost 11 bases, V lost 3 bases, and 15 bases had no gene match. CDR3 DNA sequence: TGCAGCGTTGAGCTAGCGGGGGTGGGTCACAATGAGCAGTACTTC. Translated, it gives CSVELAGVGHNEQYF.

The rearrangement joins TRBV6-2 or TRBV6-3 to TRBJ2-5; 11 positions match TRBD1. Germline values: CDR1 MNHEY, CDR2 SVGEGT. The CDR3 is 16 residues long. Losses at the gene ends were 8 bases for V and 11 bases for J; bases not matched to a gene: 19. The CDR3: CASAPLWTGGLREQYF. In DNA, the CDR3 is TGTGCCAGCGCCCCGCTTTGGACAGGGGGCCTCCGGGAGCAGTACTTC.

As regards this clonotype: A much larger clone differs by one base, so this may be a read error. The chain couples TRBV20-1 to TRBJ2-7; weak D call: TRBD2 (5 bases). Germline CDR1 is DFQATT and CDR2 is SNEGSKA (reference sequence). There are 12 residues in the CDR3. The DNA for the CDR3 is TGCAGGGCTAAGGGAGTCTCCTACGAGCAGTACTTC. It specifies CRAKGVSYEQYF.

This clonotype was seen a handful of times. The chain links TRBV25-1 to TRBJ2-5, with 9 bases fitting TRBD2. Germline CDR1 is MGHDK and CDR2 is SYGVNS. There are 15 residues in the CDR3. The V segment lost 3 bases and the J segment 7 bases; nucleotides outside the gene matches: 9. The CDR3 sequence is CASSEVAGELGTQYF. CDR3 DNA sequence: TGTGCCAGCAGTGAGGTAGCGGGGGAGCTGGGGACCCAGTACTTC. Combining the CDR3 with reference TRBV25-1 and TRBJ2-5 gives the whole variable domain EADIYQTPRYLVIGTGKKITLECSQTMGHDKMYWYQQDPGMELHLIHYSYGVNSTEKGDLSSESTVSRIRTEHFPLTLESARPSHTSQYLCASSEVAGELGTQYFGPGTRLLVL.

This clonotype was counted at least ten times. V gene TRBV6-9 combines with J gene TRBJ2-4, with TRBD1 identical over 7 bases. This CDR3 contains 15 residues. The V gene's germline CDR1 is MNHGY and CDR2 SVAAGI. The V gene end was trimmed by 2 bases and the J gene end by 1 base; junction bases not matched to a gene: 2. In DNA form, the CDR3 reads TGTGCCAGCAGTTATCCGGACAGGGCCAAAAACATTCAGTACTTC. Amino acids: CASSYPDRAKNIQYF.

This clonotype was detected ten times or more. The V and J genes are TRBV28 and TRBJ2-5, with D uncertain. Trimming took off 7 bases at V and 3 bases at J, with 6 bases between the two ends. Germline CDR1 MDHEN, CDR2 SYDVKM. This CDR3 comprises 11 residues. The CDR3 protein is CASKSEETQYF. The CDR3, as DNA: TGTGCCAGCAAGTCCGAAGAGACCCAGTACTTC.

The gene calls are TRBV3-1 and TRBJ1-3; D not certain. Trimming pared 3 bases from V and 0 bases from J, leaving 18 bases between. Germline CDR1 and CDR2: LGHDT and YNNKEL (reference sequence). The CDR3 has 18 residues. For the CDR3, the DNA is TGTGCCAGCAGCCAGAACTTCCCCCCCAGGAGCTCTGGAAACACCATATATTTT. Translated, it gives CASSQNFPPRSSGNTIYF. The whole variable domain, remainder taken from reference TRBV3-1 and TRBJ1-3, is DTAVSQTPKYLVTQMGNDKSIKCEQNLGHDTMYWYKQDSKKFLKIMFSYNNKELIINETVPNRFSPKSPDKAHLNLHINSLELGDSAVYFCASSQNFPPRSSGNTIYFGEGSWLTVV.

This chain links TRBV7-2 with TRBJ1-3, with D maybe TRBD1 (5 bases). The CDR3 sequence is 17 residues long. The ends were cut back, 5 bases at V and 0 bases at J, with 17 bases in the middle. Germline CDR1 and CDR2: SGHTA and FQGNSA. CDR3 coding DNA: TGTGCCAGCAGCCATATGGGACGGACAAACTCTGGAAACACCATATATTTT. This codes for CASSHMGRTNSGNTIYF.